A selection of T cell receptor beta chains follows, all from one sample in a study of control samples from healthy donors and cancer patients. Using immunoSEQ multiplex PCR, the repertoire was profiled, and TCRdb retains in-frame clones only, with some absent. The data hold around 130,000 clones, with under 90% observed a single time. Material: PBMCs. Source of these receptors: a man over 45 with head and neck cancer. CDR3s leave out the opening cysteine and the closing phenylalanine or tryptophan.

v_call cdr3_aa
TRBV7-9 ASSSYGRTGPGQF
TRBV11-2 ASSTTGTSGVNEQF
TRBV3-1/TRBV3-2 ASSQDAFGVGAYEQY
TRBV16 ASSPVVGNQPQH
TRBV11-1 ASSFGAGGRETQY
TRBV3-1/TRBV3-2 ASSQARARESEQF
TRBV10-3 AISEGRTGQVFSYEQY
TRBV28 ASSSPDRADYYEQY
TRBV6-5 ASSPGLATEQF
TRBV6-1 ASSEFRGNYGYT
TRBV20-1 SARLAQY
TRBV18 ASSPRDRVSGANVLT
TRBV7-2 ASSPFGQASYNSPLH
TRBV7-3 ASSLMGNTGELF
TRBV7-2 ASSLSTAGPDTQY
TRBV10-3 AISESTGTTNEKLF
TRBV6-5 ASRDTSPLH
TRBV7-2 ASSLVVTGDQPQH
TRBV18 ASSPGSEQF
TRBV5-5 ATSISTEAYEQY
TRBV12-3/TRBV12-4 ASSLMAGGQF
TRBV9 ASSVVGGYQY
TRBV19 ASKVRGRGGPNEQF
TRBV29-1 SVRTFSGNTIY
TRBV6-5 ASRRTVASYEQY
TRBV7-2 ASSFPSGQETQY
TRBV6-7 ASRQTSGKDVRSCETQY
TRBV15 ATSRDLQAETQY
TRBV5-5 ASSLLGATTEAF
TRBV5-1 ASSSTGGWTEAF
TRBV13 ASSLRRELF
TRBV6-6 ASSSDGGKNSPLH